Described below is a single TCR beta chain sequence and its context. Its antigen is unknown. No clone much larger than this one lies a single base away; base qualities are absent. The cohort comprised more than 550 healthy bone marrow donors. Cohort members were all nominally healthy when sampled, although unrecorded immune exposures were likely present. The donor was CMV seropositive and was included in the group of approximately 310 seropositive cohort members. Each donor provided a peripheral blood sample, and peripheral blood mononuclear cells were used for TCR beta sequencing. The Qiagen DNeasy Blood Extraction Kit was used to extract genomic DNA from the blood cell samples. The entry originates in a study of cytomegalovirus exposure and HLA in healthy donors (dated by TCRdb to 2016 to 2017). Background for the entire study: In an earlier analysis of fewer than 750 of the donors, 276 Gb of sequence data and 117 million unique TCR beta sequences from about 179 million T cells were reported. Approximately 300 gigabases of sequencing data and around 90 million unique TCR sequences made up an early release that covered around 640 HLA-typed donors. The genetic ancestry cluster associated with self-reported Caucasian donors included approximately 85% of the roughly 410 genotyped donors. The study aimed to test whether cataloging public T cell receptors could reveal signatures of past pathogen exposure. The study used immunosequencing to profile the T cell repertoires of 670 or so subjects and linked those repertoires to cytomegalovirus serostatus. Besides the first cohort of some 670 subjects, a separate validation cohort made up of 120 different subjects was used. High-throughput TCR immunosequencing, statistical association of individual TCRs with disease status, and machine learning were combined to predict cytomegalovirus infection status. A later analysis re-examined previously published TCR beta repertoires from roughly 650 donors and added high-resolution HLA genotyping to investigate patterns of TCR occurrence. The later analysis used no new phenotypic data to find candidate immune exposures, relying instead on TCR beta sequences and their occurrence across donors. To decide whether each TCR beta V gene segment behaved as functional or pseudogenic, an earlier analysis of some 570 of the donors relied on high-throughput TCR beta sequencing. Donor age, sex, ethnicity and CMV serostatus were compiled together with the repertoire data. A later genetic analysis used genome-wide SNP genotypes for about 60% of the 666 donors, treating that subset as a discovery cohort. Every repertoire in the discovery cohort had been generated on one and the same sequencing platform. HLA typing covered class I and class II loci at four-digit resolution. Typing coverage varied by locus: roughly 620-640 donors for A, B, C, DRB1 and DQB1; approximately 520 for DQA1; nearly 610 for DPA1; roughly 470 for DPB1. Four or five DR-DQ haplotypes were handled as single units for association and clustering, since linkage in the cohort was strong. Across about 380 genotyped donors of the cohort, an average of roughly 250,000 unique TCR beta nucleotide sequences per donor were sequenced, and roughly a sixth of those sequences were non-productive.

What the authors observed across the whole study: Because counts were too low, some 16 rarely observed V segments, including chromosome 9 orphons, were excluded from the earlier analysis of fewer than 650 of the donors. According to a later analysis, most CMV-associated TCR beta chains appeared to be HLA-restricted, and the HLA associations seemed to be driven largely by CMV exposure. Only TCR beta chains were sequenced in this cohort, and the absence of alpha or paired-chain data limited detectable features. A cluster of highly shared sequence variants was judged likely to be a technical artifact of the sequencing pipeline. According to the authors, the approach could potentially be generalized to other disease states and immunological phenotypes. For the cohort, immune exposure information was limited to CMV serostatus. Because some donors lacked HLA typing at each locus, the association tests relied only on the typed subset. In a later genetic analysis, a missense DCLRE1C variant was associated with V-gene and J-gene trimming of TCR beta chains, and the association was replicated in an independent cohort. Presence/absence analyses assumed roughly uniform sequencing depth across donors, an assumption that may not hold. A further reported finding was that TCR beta sequences accurately predicted the HLA-A and HLA-B alleles for most subjects in the first cohort. Three of the identified cytomegalovirus-associated TCR beta chains were confirmed in vitro to be specific for cytomegalovirus antigens. Because the 87-base-pair reads could not distinguish some IMGT-functional V segments, including TRBV6-2 and TRBV6-3, those segments were excluded. In both the original and validation cohorts, the classifier was reported to diagnose cytomegalovirus status with high specificity and sensitivity. In a later analysis, several top co-occurrence clusters were reported to appear linked to parvovirus B19, influenza, CMV and Epstein-Barr virus. Linkage disequilibrium might explain the correlated functional status among segregating V segments, but an unknown experimental factor could not be ruled out. Compared with equally common non-associated chains, HLA-associated TCR beta chains in a later analysis were more clonally expanded and had lower generation probabilities. Specific HLA alleles were associated with about 17,000 TCR beta sequences at a false discovery rate of 0.05 in a later analysis. The study gave a list of over 150 TCR beta chains associated with cytomegalovirus. Assigning TCR associations to individual alleles was difficult when HLA alleles, especially DR and DQ, strongly co-occurred. In a later genetic analysis, fewer N-insertions in productive TCRs were reported among donors in an Asian-associated ancestry cluster than the roughly 700-donor mean. Most TCR sequences were observed very rarely across donors, whereas some public TCRs were present in many individuals. An earlier analysis of approximately 500 of the donors showed that most TCR beta V segments appeared in productive rearrangements either about 87% or about 30% of the time, which broadly matched IMGT annotations. In a later analysis, the rate of TCR association differed among HLA loci, with DRB1 alleles having the most associated TCRs and HLA-C alleles having the fewest.

Receptors were amplified or captured by the immunoSEQ multiplex PCR assay. For the multiplex PCR, a mixture combining 60 forward primers for TCR Vbeta segments and 13 reverse primers for TCR Jbeta segments was used. The CDR3 region of rearranged TCR beta genes was amplified from genomic DNA by a multiplex PCR assay. The Illumina HiSeq System was used to sequence the amplified TCR beta libraries as 87-base-pair reads. The paper's processing steps were these. Across the roughly 640 repertoires, a later analysis counted some 81 million unique TCR beta chains, 9 million to 14 million of which were shared by at least two donors. A nearest-neighbor algorithm error-corrected the raw reads and collapsed the reads into unique sequences, merging closely related sequences to remove PCR and sequencing errors. Alignment of CDR3 sequences to IMGT reference sequences was used to assign V, D and J gene segments. For a sequence to be retained, a match of at least six nucleotides to both a V gene segment and a J gene segment was required. A rearrangement counted as productive if the CDR3 had no stop codons and remained in frame with V and J, and every other rearrangement counted as non-productive. Following IMGT convention, CDR3 was defined as the stretch from the second conserved V-encoded cysteine to the conserved J-encoded phenylalanine. Sequences without an unambiguous match to a single V gene segment were excluded from the earlier analysis of about 600 of the donors. In an earlier analysis of roughly 600 of the donors, a V segment was called functional when productive rearrangements were above 56.7%, and segregating when the standard deviation between donors exceeded 5%. A statistical classification framework was built to diagnose cytomegalovirus status from the catalog of TCR beta chain sequences. In a later analysis, V and J genes were assigned by comparing TCR nucleotide sequences against IMGT/GENE-DB human TR gene sequences. The TCRdist pipeline was used in a later analysis to assign CDR3 sequences and most-parsimonious VDJ recombination scenarios. In a later analysis, each TCR beta chain was defined by its CDR3 amino acid sequence together with its V-gene family, and reads lacking a unique V-gene family were excluded. In a later analysis, fewer than 600 highly shared, low-generation-probability nucleotide sequences were removed to address suspected cross-contamination and a sequencing artifact. In a later analysis, a clonal expansion index for each public chain was calculated from normalized within-repertoire ranks of inferred template counts. In a later analysis, generation probabilities were computed using a VDJ recombination model fitted to out-of-frame rearrangements, and the results were checked against IGoR. In a later analysis, TCR-TCR, TCR-HLA and TCR-CMV co-occurrence was scored with hypergeometric tests, and a repertoire-size bias correction was applied to TCR pairs. A later analysis estimated false discovery rates by permuting HLA or CMV assignments 20 times. In a later analysis, co-occurring TCRs were grouped using DBSCAN, and TCRdist sequence similarity was added for clustering within HLA-allele-positive subsets. Repertoires with fewer than 30,000 or more than 120,000 public chains were left out of co-occurrence clustering, as were about 5 repertoires with anomalous nucleotide sharing. TCRdb's version of the immuneACCESS table is confined to in-frame rearrangements and falls short of the full clone set. An unresolved V gene accounts for under half of the shortfall where checked; the remainder is of unknown origin. V, J and clone size are those of that table, while D and trimming were read from the DNA. The sample data list 100,000 to 150,000 clones, and 65% to 80% of these were observed just once. 4.2% of the sample is in the top ten clones.

CDR1 SEHNR and CDR2 FQNEAQ were looked up in the germline V gene (reference sequence). After removal of 5 bases from V and 3 bases from J, the junction retains 16 bases not matched to a gene. Taken from cysteine to phenylalanine, the CDR3 has 17 residues. Only CDR3 DNA remains: 51 bases, in frame from the first base. The clonotype originates from a male donor in good health and CMV-seropositive. Material for sequencing was PBMCs. Recombination linked TRBV7-9 to TRBJ2-7; TRBD2 aligns with 7 central bases. The nucleotide sequence reads TGTGCCAGCAGCAATCCCCTCTCTAGCGGAGCTAGCTACGAGCAGTACTTC. Its product reads: CASSNPLSSGASYEQYF.